Shown below are 32 T cell receptor beta chains from a single sample sequenced in a study of read filtering for tumor transcriptome and immune sequencing. Molecular barcoded adaptors covering alpha/delta and beta/gamma chains were used on 400 ng RNA. TCRdb reprocessed the reads via MiXCR and lists one record per CDR3 protein. The sample has over 40,000 distinct CDR3 sequences; more than 10% are singletons. Sequences were obtained from a population of CD138-negative cells sorted from bone marrow. These receptors all come from a donor older than 35 with multiple myeloma.

This clonotype was counted ten times or more. The genes are TRBV30 and TRBJ2-1; 8 bases match TRBD2. Losses at the gene ends were 7 bases for V and 8 bases for J; bases not matched to a gene: 19. The CDR3 runs 16 residues. The germline CDR1 and CDR2 sequences are GTSNPN and SVGIG (reference sequence). CDR3 sequence reads: CASYVRKSGRIHEQFF. The CDR3, as DNA: TGTGCCTCGTACGTAAGAAAAAGCGGGAGAATCCATGAGCAGTTCTTC.

In its sample, this clonotype was seen many times. J is TRBJ2-7 and V is TRBV5-1; D is undetermined. CDR3 length: 16 amino acids. Trimming took 0 bases from V and 1 from J, leaving 14 bases between them. CDR1 and CDR2 (germline): SGHRS, YFSETQ. The CDR3 loop is CASSLGRRSGSYEQYF. The CDR3 nucleotides read TGCGCCAGCAGCTTGGGTCGTCGTTCTGGATCCTACGAGCAGTACTTC. Together with reference TRBV5-1 and TRBJ2-7, the CDR3 gives the full variable domain: KAGVTQTPRYLIKTRGQQVTLSCSPISGHRSVSWYQQTPGQGLQFLFEYFSETQRNKGNFPGRFSGRQFSNSRSEMNVSTLELGDSALYLCASSLGRRSGSYEQYFGPGTRLTVT.

This clonotype was detected ten times or more. This chain uses TRBV5-8 with TRBJ1-1; the D gene is possibly TRBD1 (5 bases). The germline CDR1 and CDR2 sequences are SGHTS and YDEGEE. The CDR3 runs 9 residues. The V end was cut by 10 bases, the J end by 8 bases, with 9 bases between. For the CDR3, the DNA is TGTGCCGACAGACGGGAAGCTTTCTTT. As protein: CADRREAFF.

Ten or more counts support this clonotype. The chain links TRBV5-1 to TRBJ2-1, with D possibly being TRBD2 (5 bases). Germline CDR1 reads SGHRS; CDR2 reads YFSETQ. The ends were cut back, 0 bases at V and 8 bases at J, with 15 bases in the middle. The CDR3 has 15 amino acids. The CDR3 is CASSLANRLADEQFF. The CDR3 region has the DNA TGCGCCAGCAGCTTGGCCAATCGGCTAGCCGATGAGCAGTTCTTC. Complete variable domain (other parts from reference TRBV5-1 and TRBJ2-1): KAGVTQTPRYLIKTRGQQVTLSCSPISGHRSVSWYQQTPGQGLQFLFEYFSETQRNKGNFPGRFSGRQFSNSRSEMNVSTLELGDSALYLCASSLANRLADEQFFGPGTRLTVL.

This clonotype was counted ten times or more. V usage is TRBV12-3 or TRBV12-4 and J usage is TRBJ2-6; 8 bases line up with TRBD2. Trimming cost V 6 bases and J 2 bases; bases outside gene matches: 9. The CDR3 runs 17 residues. Here the CDR3 DNA reads TGTGCCAGCAGCCGGGGGGGGGCGATTGCTGGGGCCAACGTCCTGACTTTC. Its translation: CASSRGGAIAGANVLTF.

This clonotype appeared a few times. The CDR3 does not end in the conserved phenylalanine or tryptophan, so this is likely a read error. The rearrangement uses TRBV20-1 and TRBJ2-7; 8 bases are shared with TRBD2. The ends lost 3 bases at V and 4 bases at J; junction bases unmatched: 2. Germline lookup yields CDR1 DFQATT and CDR2 SNEGSKA (reference sequence). The CDR3 length is 12 residues. The CDR3 sequence is CSASGRAYEQYS. As DNA, the CDR3 is TGCAGTGCTAGCGGGAGGGCATACGAGCAGTACTCC.

This clonotype has at least ten counts. The DNA for the CDR3 is TGCAGCGTTGACAACTCGGGAGGAAGCACAGATACGCAGTATTTT. This encodes CSVDNSGGSTDTQYF. The V call is TRBV29-1, the J call TRBJ2-3; the match to TRBD2 covers 7 bases. The J segment lost 0 bases and the V segment lost 3 bases, leaving 6 bases of the junction unmatched. CDR1 is SQVTM and CDR2 is ANQGSEA in the germline V gene. The CDR3 has 15 amino acids.

In regard to this clonotype: Since a much larger clone is just one base distant, this may be a read error. A read error is likely, as this CDR3 ends without the conserved phenylalanine or tryptophan. This rearrangement joins TRBV12-3 or TRBV12-4 to TRBJ2-2; 14 nucleotides line up with TRBD2. The V and J ends lost 5 bases and 3 bases, in that order; junction bases with no gene match: 5. This CDR3 is 17 amino acids long. CDR3 residues: CASSTGLAGVYTGELFY. CDR3 DNA sequence: TGTGCCAGCAGTACGGGACTAGCGGGAGTGTACACCGGGGAGCTGTTTTAT.

In its sample, this clonotype was seen many times. This clone may be a read error of a much larger clone one base away. The chain combines TRBV7-2 with TRBJ2-1; 8 nucleotides agree with TRBD1. Germline V gene sequence: CDR1 SGHTA, CDR2 FQGNSA. CDR3 length equals 14 residues. The CDR3 DNA follows: TGTGCCAGCAGTCCAGACAGGGGTAGCAATGGGCAGTTCTTC. Residues: CASSPDRGSNGQFF.

The chain recombines TRBV5-1 with TRBJ2-7, with a tentative D call TRBD1 (6 bases). CDR3 size: 15 residues. Looked up from germline, CDR1 is SGHRS and CDR2 is YFSETQ. Deletions cut 5 bases from V and 2 bases from J, with 17 bases between. In DNA form, the CDR3 reads TGCGCCAGCAGGATAACCTCCGGGACAACCTACGAGCAGTACTTC. Translating it yields CASRITSGTTYEQYF.

V and J are TRBV20-1 and TRBJ2-7; 9 nucleotides line up with TRBD2. CDR3 length equals 16 residues. Germline V gives CDR1 DFQATT, CDR2 SNEGSKA (reference sequence). J was trimmed by 1 base and V by 6 bases; bases with no gene match: 13. In nucleotides, the CDR3 is TGCAGTGCCCCCGACCCGCTAGCGGGAACTTCCTACGAGCAGTACTTC. Translation: CSAPDPLAGTSYEQYF.

Concerning this clonotype itself: Given a much more abundant clone one base away, this may be a read error. V usage is TRBV4-3 and J usage is TRBJ1-4; D ambiguous. The CDR3 totals 14 residues. The V and J ends lost 3 bases and 7 bases respectively, with 12 bases between them. CDR1 and CDR2 from the germline V gene are LGHNA and YSLEER. In nucleotides, the CDR3 is TGCGCCAGCAGCCAGGGCAGAGGAAGTGAAAAACTGTTTTTT. Translating it yields CASSQGRGSEKLFF.

Sample share makes this clonotype medium-sized. This chain joins TRBV9 and TRBJ2-1, with 7 bases matching TRBD2. The CDR3 spans 15 residues. V was pared by 0 bases and J by 5 bases, with 5 bases of the junction left unmatched. Germline V gene sequence: CDR1 SGDLS, CDR2 YYNGEE. The CDR3 DNA reads TGTGCCAGCAGCGTAGAGGCGGGAGTAAACAATGAGCAGTTCTTC. Its translation is CASSVEAGVNNEQFF.

The sample holds many counts of this clonotype. The genes are TRBV2 and TRBJ1-1; no firm D call. Germline CDR1 SNHLY, CDR2 FYNNEI. The V and J ends lost 4 bases and 0 bases respectively, with 6 bases between them. The CDR3 loop spans 13 amino acids. The CDR3, as DNA: TGTGCCAGCAGTGCCCAGCTGAACACTGAAGCTTTCTTT. Translating gives CASSAQLNTEAFF. Combining the CDR3 with reference TRBV2 and TRBJ1-1 gives the whole variable domain EPEVTQTPSHQVTQMGQEVILRCVPISNHLYFYWYRQILGQKVEFLVSFYNNEISEKSEIFDDQFSVERPDGSNFTLKIRSTKLEDSAMYFCASSAQLNTEAFFGQGTRLTVV.

This clonotype was observed at least ten times. CDR3 coding DNA: TGTGCCAGCAGCTTAGGGACAGGAGTAATGCCCTACGAGCAGTACTTC. It encodes CASSLGTGVMPYEQYF. The chain couples TRBV7-9 to TRBJ2-7; 7 nucleotides align to TRBD1. Looked up from germline, CDR1 is SEHNR and CDR2 is FQNEAQ (reference sequence). The trim removed 1 base at V and 2 bases at J, leaving 8 bases unmatched. The CDR3 length is 16 residues.

Ten or more counts support this clonotype. V and J are TRBV4-2 and TRBJ1-1; no clear D gene. This CDR3 is built from 17 residues. Germline lookup yields CDR1 LGHNA and CDR2 YNFKEQ. The V end lost 0 bases, the J end lost 1 base, and 15 bases lay between the germline ends. As DNA, the CDR3 is TGTGCCAGCAGCCAAGATCGCCCGGGCTTGGGGAACACTGAAGCTTTCTTT. This translates into CASSQDRPGLGNTEAFF.

This clonotype has at least ten counts. This chain uses TRBV7-2 with TRBJ2-1; 7 bases align to TRBD1. This CDR3 has 15 amino acids. Germline CDR1 reads SGHTA; CDR2 reads FQGNSA. Germline trimming cut 1 base from V and 1 base from J; bases unmatched to any gene: 1. CDR3 loop: CASSLDRGSYNEQFF. The CDR3 DNA reads TGTGCCAGCAGCTTAGACAGGGGATCCTACAATGAGCAGTTCTTC.

This clonotype was recorded at least ten times. This chain links TRBV19 with TRBJ2-1; the match to TRBD2 covers 11 bases. Germline V gene data show CDR1 as LNHDA and CDR2 as SQIVND (reference sequence). Unmatched junction bases numbered 14, after V lost 5 bases and J lost 2 bases. The CDR3 is 19 amino acids. The CDR3 DNA follows: TGTGCCAGTAGTCCCGGGGTTAGCGGGAGGGCAAGGACCTACAATGAGCAGTTCTTC. It translates to CASSPGVSGRARTYNEQFF.

This clonotype is classed as medium-sized. V and J are TRBV30 and TRBJ1-1, with D unclear. The CDR3 is 11 amino acids. Per the germline V gene, CDR1 is GTSNPN and CDR2 is SVGIG (reference sequence). The V and J ends lost 4 bases and 5 bases respectively, with 8 bases between them. CDR3 sequence reads: CAWIRETEAFF. Here the CDR3 DNA reads TGTGCCTGGATAAGGGAAACTGAAGCTTTCTTT.

Many counts were recorded for this clonotype. In DNA form, the CDR3 reads TGTGCCAGTAGACTAGCGGGAGAAGAGACCCAGTACTTC. Protein product: CASRLAGEETQYF. The rearrangement joins TRBV2 to TRBJ2-5; TRBD2 matches at 12 bases. CDR3 length equals 13 residues. CDR1 is SNHLY and CDR2 is FYNNEI in the germline V gene. The V segment lost 9 bases and the J segment 3 bases; nucleotides outside the gene matches: 2.

The table lists this clonotype with many counts. The chain is built from TRBV5-6 and TRBJ1-2; TRBD1 is a possible D gene (6 bases). Germline V gives CDR1 SGHDT, CDR2 YYEEEE. V was cut by 4 bases and J by 1 base, with 20 bases left in between. The CDR3 runs to 17 residues. The CDR3 DNA reads as TGTGCCAGCAGCCTCCGATCGACAGGCGACGATAACTATGGCTACACCTTC. The encoded protein is CASSLRSTGDDNYGYTF. The full variable domain, with the rest looked up from reference TRBV5-6 and TRBJ1-2, is DAGVTQSPTHLIKTRGQQVTLRCSPKSGHDTVSWYQQALGQGPQFIFQYYEEEERQRGNFPDRFSGHQFPNYSSELNVNALLLGDSALYLCASSLRSTGDDNYGYTFGSGTRLTVV.

This clonotype was recorded at least ten times. The chain employs TRBV7-8 and TRBJ2-3; D is undetermined. The CDR3 has 14 residues. V lost 1 base to trimming and J lost 2 bases, with 7 bases between them. Germline V gene lookup returns CDR1 SGHVS and CDR2 FQNEAQ. CDR3 protein: CASSLGQDTDTQYF. CDR3 in DNA: TGTGCCAGCAGCTTAGGACAAGACACAGATACGCAGTATTTT. Supplemented by reference TRBV7-8 and TRBJ2-3, the full variable domain reads GAGVSQSPRYKVAKRGQDVALRCDPISGHVSLFWYQQALGQGPEFLTYFQNEAQLDKSGLPSDRFFAERPEGSVSTLKIQRTQQEDSAVYLCASSLGQDTDTQYFGPGTRLTVL.

This clonotype was observed many times. V is TRBV7-9 and J is TRBJ2-1, with D tentatively TRBD2 (5 bases). This CDR3 is built from 14 residues. Trimming shortened V by 4 bases and J by 5 bases, and 12 bases separated the two germline ends. Germline loops: CDR1 SEHNR, CDR2 FQNEAQ (reference sequence). Here the CDR3 reads CASSWPEGNNEQFF. In DNA, the CDR3 is TGTGCCAGCAGCTGGCCTGAGGGAAACAATGAGCAGTTCTTC.

This clonotype came up many times. The chain recombines TRBV20-1 with TRBJ2-1; 12 nucleotides match TRBD2. Germline V gives CDR1 DFQATT, CDR2 SNEGSKA (reference sequence). This CDR3 is built from 18 residues. Germline trimming cut 3 bases from V and 4 bases from J; bases unmatched to any gene: 13. The CDR3 sequence is CSARSGSSGRAGYNEQFF. The CDR3 DNA reads TGCAGTGCTAGGTCCGGATCTAGCGGGAGGGCCGGTTACAATGAGCAGTTCTTC.

In its sample, this clonotype was seen a few times. Since a much larger clone is just one base distant, this may be a read error. This rearrangement joins TRBV2 to TRBJ2-2; 9 nucleotides match TRBD2. The ends lost 10 bases at V and 1 base at J; junction bases unmatched: 7. Germline assignment: CDR1 SNHLY and CDR2 FYNNEI. This CDR3 region has 15 residues. CDR3 loop: CAKRRGGRNTGELFF. In DNA form, the CDR3 reads TGTGCCAAGAGGCGGGGGGGCCGGAACACCGGGGAGCTGTTTTTT.

The sample holds many counts of this clonotype. The chain links TRBV7-3 to TRBJ1-1; weak D call: TRBD1 (5 bases). The CDR3 has 13 amino acids. Germline loops: CDR1 SGHTA, CDR2 FQGTGA. Deletions cut 2 bases from V and 4 bases from J, with 8 bases between. Here the CDR3 DNA reads TGTGCCAGCAGCTTAGGACAAGGCACTGAAGCTTTCTTT. This encodes CASSLGQGTEAFF.

About this clonotype itself: A far larger clone lies a single base away; this is likely a read error. The chain recombines TRBV6-2 or TRBV6-3 with TRBJ1-5; perhaps TRBD1 as D (5 bases). Per germline, CDR1 MNHEY and CDR2 SVGEGT. The CDR3 length is 15 residues. The V end lost 7 bases, the J end lost 3 bases, and 16 bases lay between the germline ends. CDR3 coding DNA: TGTGCCAGCACTCACCGCAGGGCTTCCAATCAGCCCCAGCATTTT. Its translation: CASTHRRASNQPQHF.

In this sample, this clonotype turned up a few times. The gene calls are TRBV7-2 and TRBJ2-3; possible D gene TRBD2, 6 bases. The CDR3 extends over 13 amino acids. V shed 3 bases and J shed 2 bases, with 6 bases lying between them. Per germline, CDR1 SGHTA and CDR2 FQGNSA. DNA of the CDR3: TGTGCCAGCAGCTTGGACTACACAGATACGCAGTATTTT. This codes for CASSLDYTDTQYF.

The chain employs TRBV7-9 and TRBJ2-3; the D gene could be TRBD1 or TRBD2 (6 bases each). The CDR3 runs to 15 residues. Germline CDR1 and CDR2: SEHNR and FQNEAQ (reference sequence). The germline V and J ends were trimmed by 5 bases and 1 base, with 13 bases remaining between them. The CDR3 region is CASSRRGPGTDTQYF. In DNA form, the CDR3 reads TGTGCCAGCAGCCGCCGGGGGCCTGGCACAGATACGCAGTATTTT.

This clonotype was observed many times. The chain has TRBV6-5 and TRBJ1-5, with D maybe TRBD1 (5 bases). Trimming stripped 4 bases from V and 12 bases from J, with 19 bases between. Per germline, CDR1 MNHEY and CDR2 SVGAGI. This CDR3 has 14 amino acids. The DNA for the CDR3 is TGTGCCAGCAGTTTGTCGGGAGCTGGGGGTGACCAGCATTTT. Residues: CASSLSGAGGDQHF.

The V and J genes are TRBV5-5 and TRBJ2-6, with 7 nucleotides matching TRBD2. CDR1 and CDR2 from the germline V gene are SGHKS and YYEKEE (reference sequence). V was clipped by 5 bases and J by 2 bases; unmatched bases: 16. The CDR3 loop spans 19 amino acids. The CDR3 region is CASRAGFPGRAPGANVLTF. The CDR3 DNA reads as TGTGCCAGCAGGGCGGGGTTTCCAGGGAGGGCGCCTGGGGCCAACGTCCTGACTTTC.

J is TRBJ2-6 and V is TRBV11-2; the match to TRBD2 covers 7 bases. This CDR3 has 18 residues. V lost 2 bases to trimming and J lost 0 bases; unmatched junction nucleotides: 7. CDR1 and CDR2 (germline): SGHAT, FQNNGV. Here the CDR3 reads CASSLREAGLSGANVLTF. Here the CDR3 DNA reads TGTGCCAGCAGCTTACGGGAGGCAGGCCTCTCTGGGGCCAACGTCCTGACTTTC. The complete variable domain, with remaining parts taken from reference TRBV11-2 and TRBJ2-6, reads EAGVAQSPRYKIIEKRQSVAFWCNPISGHATLYWYQQILGQGPKLLIQFQNNGVVDDSQLPKDRFSAERLKGVDSTLKIQPAKLEDSAVYLCASSLREAGLSGANVLTFGAGSRLTVL.